Included here is one T cell receptor (beta chain) sequence, with context. What it recognizes is unknown. At one end the junction does not follow the germline gene, possibly because of a read error. TCRbeta libraries were built with three rounds of nested PCR, modified from ARM-PCR. TCRdb analysed the multiplex PCR reads with MiXCR anew, one entry per CDR3 protein. The data hold about 100,000 distinct CDR3 sequences, with over 55% observed a single time. The data were taken from a study of tumor and adjacent non-tumor tissue in lung cancer. As for the study in general: Patients comprised about a dozen adenocarcinoma, a couple of squamous cell carcinoma and 1 small cell lung cancer.

Study-level points and caveats: Normal lung showed higher cumulative top 100 clone frequency than tumor.

Germline V gene data show CDR1 as SGHAT and CDR2 as FQDESV (reference sequence). This CDR3 has 18 residues. No cell sorting was done before RNA was extracted from the tissue. The normal lung tissue was taken more than 3 cm from the tumor edge. The source is a man aged 30 to 39 with non-small cell lung cancer. The genes are TRBV11-1 and TRBJ2-1, with TRBD2 matching over 14 bases. Sequenced material: distant non-tumor lung tissue. CDR3 DNA sequence: TGTGCCAGCAGCTTACCCCCGGGACTAGCGGGAGAGAACAATGGGCAGTTCTTC. Its translation is CASSLPPGLAGENNGQFF.